These T cell receptor beta chains were read from a single sample in a study of blood T cell repertoires in COVID-19. Repertoires were generated with immunoSEQ multiplex PCR, while TCRdb's copy carries only in-frame clones and drops some. The table shows almost 25,000 clones, with about 91% occurring only once. The sequencing input was peripheral blood. These receptors were taken from a man aged 70-80 years with active COVID-19. CDR3s include the opening cysteine and the closing phenylalanine or tryptophan.

CDR3 | J | V
CASSATDSVDQPQHF | TRBJ1-5 | TRBV25-1
CASSLAGGRSTDTQYF | TRBJ2-3 | TRBV7-2
CASSSRTTEREYNSPLHF | TRBJ1-6 | TRBV7-2
CASSRGDLGPQHF | TRBJ1-5 | TRBV27
CASTPRASGGPYEQYF | TRBJ2-7 | TRBV4-2
CASSPTGTGNEKLFF | TRBJ1-4 | TRBV3-1/TRBV3-2
CASSLGPRETQYF | TRBJ2-5 | TRBV13
CASSRGLEWETQYF | TRBJ2-5 | TRBV7-2
CASTEGAGGPSPYEQYF | TRBJ2-7 | TRBV5-6
CASGGLGQGRKETQYF | TRBJ2-5 | TRBV28
CASSSYGQLIHTF | TRBJ1-2 | TRBV7-2
CASSFGGSGANVLTF | TRBJ2-6 | TRBV11-2
CASSIPRDRAEKLFF | TRBJ1-4 | TRBV28
CASTHREGLNRNEQFF | TRBJ2-1 | TRBV5-1
CASSPDAGGNTIYF | TRBJ1-3 | TRBV18
CASSLSGRHTGELFF | TRBJ2-2 | TRBV5-1
CASSLGVRGFSGELFF | TRBJ2-2 | TRBV7-9
CASSRGQADYTF | TRBJ1-2 | TRBV7-8
CASSLRGNEKLFF | TRBJ1-4 | TRBV12-3/TRBV12-4
CASSPLTAASGEQYF | TRBJ2-7 | TRBV18
CASSRGLGPPSEQFF | TRBJ2-1 | TRBV28
CASSTSLNTDTQYF | TRBJ2-3 | TRBV19
CASSAGDGRGYGELFF | TRBJ2-2 | TRBV9
CASRRGQYHSPLHF | TRBJ1-6 | TRBV2
CASSAPGLGVGTDTQYF | TRBJ2-3 | TRBV19
CASSGGNTYEQYF | TRBJ2-7 | TRBV27
CASSPPDRPHVLTF | TRBJ2-6 | TRBV18
CASSFGLGNEQYF | TRBJ2-7 | TRBV9
CASSSLETQYF | TRBJ2-5 | TRBV11-2
CASSLRGGTPSYNEQFF | TRBJ2-1 | TRBV7-3
CASSLGLAPGTQYF | TRBJ2-5 | TRBV5-6
CASSPGLRRGTDTQYF | TRBJ2-3 | TRBV11-2
CASSSGGYGYTF | TRBJ1-2 | TRBV6-5
CASSLRTGSEAFF | TRBJ1-1 | TRBV7-3
CASRPQGAHEQYF | TRBJ2-7 | TRBV12-3/TRBV12-4
CASSSPGGWGDTQYF | TRBJ2-3 | TRBV27
CASSPRGGTDTQYF | TRBJ2-3 | TRBV7-8
CASSGGGDKDTQYF | TRBJ2-3 | TRBV28
CASSLDLGTSGKYEQYF | TRBJ2-7 | TRBV7-9
CASSLVAGQETDTQYF | TRBJ2-3 | TRBV11-2
CASSLLPGGSSPLHF | TRBJ1-6 | TRBV27
CASSLVAGTGREKLFF | TRBJ1-4 | TRBV7-8
CASSPTPEVNTEAFF | TRBJ1-1 | TRBV7-2
CSVGGRTTSSYEQYF | TRBJ2-7 | TRBV29-1
CASSLKGLDTQYF | TRBJ2-3 | TRBV27
CASSLAPGYYGYTF | TRBJ1-2 | TRBV7-8
CASSLGTGGFSPLHF | TRBJ1-6 | TRBV5-5
CASRTLNNPGLCTDTQYF | TRBJ2-3 | TRBV21-1
CASSPRRQGPSTDTQYF | TRBJ2-3 | TRBV9
CASSLQGADEQYF | TRBJ2-7 | TRBV27